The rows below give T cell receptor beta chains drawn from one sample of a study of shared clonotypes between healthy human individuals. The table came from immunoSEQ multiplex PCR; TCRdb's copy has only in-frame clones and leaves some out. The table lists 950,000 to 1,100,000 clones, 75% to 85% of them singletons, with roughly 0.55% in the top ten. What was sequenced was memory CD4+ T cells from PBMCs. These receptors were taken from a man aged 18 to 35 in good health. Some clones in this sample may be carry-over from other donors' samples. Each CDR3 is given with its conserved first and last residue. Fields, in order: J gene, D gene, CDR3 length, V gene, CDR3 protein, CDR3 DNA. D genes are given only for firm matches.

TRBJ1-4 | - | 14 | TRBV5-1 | CASGTGGFNEKLFF | TGCGCCAGCGGGACCGGGGGCTTTAATGAAAAACTGTTTTTT
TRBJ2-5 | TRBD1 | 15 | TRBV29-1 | CSVEDPGQGRETQYF | TGCAGCGTTGAAGATCCCGGACAGGGCCGGGAGACCCAGTACTTC
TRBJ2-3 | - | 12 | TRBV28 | CASSPLSDTQYF | TGTGCCAGCAGTCCACTCAGTGATACGCAGTATTTT
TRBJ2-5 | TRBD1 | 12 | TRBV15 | CATGTAQETQYF | TGTGCCACTGGGACAGCTCAAGAGACCCAGTACTTC
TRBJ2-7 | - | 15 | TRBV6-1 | CASSVRVGGIHEQYF | TGTGCCAGCAGTGTTCGGGTCGGCGGTATCCACGAGCAGTACTTC
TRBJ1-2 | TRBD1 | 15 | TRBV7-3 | CASSLAGQEDYGYTF | TGTGCCAGCAGCCTCGCCGGACAGGAAGACTATGGCTACACCTTC
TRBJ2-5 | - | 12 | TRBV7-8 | CAEGPGAETQYF | TGTGCCGAGGGTCCGGGAGCGGAGACCCAGTACTTC
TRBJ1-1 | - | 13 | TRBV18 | CASSSEGDTEAFF | TGTGCCAGCTCATCCGAGGGGGACACTGAAGCTTTCTTT
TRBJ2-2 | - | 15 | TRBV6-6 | CASLAGITTTGELFF | TGTGCCAGCCTGGCAGGAATTACCACCACCGGGGAGCTGTTTTTT
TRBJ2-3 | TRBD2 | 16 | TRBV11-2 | CASSLGLAGGTDTQYF | TGTGCCAGCAGCTTAGGACTAGCGGGAGGTACAGATACGCAGTATTTT